Following are 22 T cell receptor beta chains from one sample sequenced in a study of T cells in Graves' hyperthyroidism and ophthalmopathy (dated by TCRdb to the late 2010s). Library prep was done by multiplex PCR. The sample was run on an Illumina HiSeq 2000. TCR beta CDR3 regions were amplified from RNA transcripts. For the first round of RT-PCR on the TCR CDR3, the HTBI primer set was used together with the Qiagen OneStep RT-PCR kit. TCRdb handled the public reads itself, with Q25 trimming in fastp and clone calling in MiXCR, and kept productive beta chains. Here each entry gathers all rows of one CDR3 protein and keeps the most common genes and DNA. This sample holds under 250,000 distinct CDR3 sequences; less than 20% were observed only once. The top ten hold about 56% of the sample. The material sequenced was blood. These receptor sequences come from a woman between 45 and 65 years old with Graves' hyperthyroidism.

This chain connects TRBV19 to TRBJ1-5, with D uncertain. Germline V gene lookup returns CDR1 LNHDA and CDR2 SQIVND (reference sequence). This CDR3 contains 12 residues. Trimming shortened V by 10 bases and J by 3 bases, and 10 bases separated the two germline ends. CDR3 loop: CATTSLNQPQHF. The CDR3 DNA reads TGTGCCACTACTTCCCTCAATCAGCCCCAGCATTTT.

The J gene is TRBJ2-1, the V gene TRBV27; D gene unclear. Trimming shortened V by 0 bases and J by 3 bases, and 24 bases separated the two germline ends. This CDR3 has 20 amino acids. Germline lookup yields CDR1 MNHEY and CDR2 SMNVEV (reference sequence). In DNA, the CDR3 is TGTGCCAGCAGTTTATCGGCTTTAGTGGAGAGTCCGACGAGCTACAATGAGCAGTTCTTC. Its translation: CASSLSALVESPTSYNEQFF.

J is TRBJ2-5 and V is TRBV16, with TRBD2 matching over 10 bases. Trimming removed 1 base from V and 5 bases from J; junction bases left unmatched: 16. Germline values: CDR1 KGHSY, CDR2 FQNENV. The CDR3 loop spans 19 amino acids. CDR3: CASSQFEGPAGGYFETQYF. The CDR3 coding sequence is TGTGCCAGCAGCCAATTCGAGGGTCCAGCGGGAGGGTACTTCGAGACCCAGTACTTC.

This clonotype was picked up many times. V gene TRBV3-1 combines with J gene TRBJ2-3; TRBD2 might be the D (5 bases). Germline-derived CDR1 and CDR2 are LGHDT and YNNKEL (reference sequence). CDR3 length equals 16 residues. V was pared by 0 bases and J by 1 base, with 11 bases between. The CDR3 DNA follows: TGTGCCAGCAGCCAAGATCCCGTTAGCGGCACAGATACGCAGTATTTT. It yields the protein CASSQDPVSGTDTQYF.

This clonotype was picked up many times. The chain is built from TRBV20-1 and TRBJ1-1; no firm D call. The CDR3 runs 12 residues. Germline CDR1 reads DFQATT; CDR2 reads SNEGSKA (reference sequence). The ends were cut back, 2 bases at V and 1 base at J, with 5 bases in the middle. CDR3 coding DNA: TGCAGTGCTAGACCGACGAACACTGAAGCTTTCTTT. Its translation is CSARPTNTEAFF.

In its sample, this clonotype was seen many times. The V and J genes are TRBV6-1 and TRBJ2-3; a weak D match, TRBD2 (5 bases). The V end lost 5 bases, the J end lost 4 bases, and 13 bases lay between the germline ends. The CDR3 consists of 14 residues. Germline CDR1 is MNHNS and CDR2 is SASEGT. CDR3 sequence (DNA): TGTGCCAGCAGTCGGGCTAGCCCGCCAGATACGCAGTATTTT. Amino acid sequence: CASSRASPPDTQYF.

V gene TRBV12-3 or TRBV12-4 combines with J gene TRBJ2-2; 9 nucleotides line up with TRBD1. Losses at the gene ends were 5 bases for V and 3 bases for J; bases not matched to a gene: 4. This CDR3 comprises 15 residues. CDR3 amino acids: CASSPDRGYTGELFF. CDR3 coding DNA: TGTGCCAGCAGTCCGGACAGGGGCTACACCGGGGAGCTGTTTTTT.

The table lists this clonotype with many counts. The CDR3 DNA reads as TGTGCCTGGAGTCGTTCGGGGATCGGCGCAGATACGCAGTATTTT. This codes for CAWSRSGIGADTQYF. The rearrangement uses TRBV30 and TRBJ2-3; a possible D gene is TRBD2 (5 bases). The ends were cut back, 2 bases at V and 4 bases at J, with 16 bases in the middle. In germline, CDR1 is GTSNPN, CDR2 SVGIG (reference sequence). This CDR3 comprises 15 residues. Using reference TRBV30 and TRBJ2-3 for the parts outside the CDR3, the full variable domain is SQTIHQWPATLVQPVGSPLSLECTVEGTSNPNLYWYRQAAGRGLQLLFYSVGIGQISSEVPQNLSASRPQDRQFILSSKKLLLSDSGFYLCAWSRSGIGADTQYFGPGTRLTVL.

This clonotype was counted many times. V and J are TRBV7-2 and TRBJ2-1, with 12 bases identical to TRBD2. This CDR3 is 15 amino acids long. The germline CDR1 and CDR2 sequences are SGHTA and FQGNSA. V shed 4 bases, J shed 8 bases, and the junction held 6 bases outside the gene matches. The CDR3 spells CASSSTSGSAYEQFF. In nucleotides, the CDR3 is TGTGCCAGCAGCTCGACTAGCGGGAGCGCTTATGAGCAGTTCTTC. The full variable domain, with the rest looked up from reference TRBV7-2 and TRBJ2-1, is GAGVSQSPSNKVTEKGKDVELRCDPISGHTALYWYRQSLGQGLEFLIYFQGNSAPDKSGLPSDRFSAERTGGSVSTLTIQRTQQEDSAVYLCASSSTSGSAYEQFFGPGTRLTVL.

This clonotype was seen only a few times. J is TRBJ2-2 and V is TRBV19; TRBD2 matches 10 bases. CDR1 LNHDA and CDR2 SQIVND come from the germline V gene (reference sequence). The CDR3 has 18 amino acids. V was pared by 5 bases and J by 0 bases, with 9 bases of the junction left unmatched. DNA of the CDR3: TGTGCCAGTAGTGCCGACTTAGCGGGAGGAACGAACACCGGGGAGCTGTTTTTT. It specifies CASSADLAGGTNTGELFF.

A note on this clonotype: A read error is possible here, since a much larger clone lies one base away. The chain joins TRBV20-1 to TRBJ2-1; 12 bases fit TRBD1. The CDR3 length is 16 residues. Germline loops: CDR1 DFQATT, CDR2 SNEGSKA (reference sequence). CDR3 bases: TGCGGTGCGGAAACAGGGACAGGGGGCTTCTACAATGAGCAGTTCTTC. This sequence encodes CGAETGTGGFYNEQFF.

This clonotype was found many times. V and J are TRBV5-1 and TRBJ1-2; 8 positions agree with TRBD1. CDR3 length equals 14 residues. V lost 1 base, J lost 5 bases, and 4 bases stayed unmatched. Germline CDR1 SGHRS, CDR2 YFSETQ. The CDR3 spells CASSLTDREYGYTF. In DNA form, the CDR3 reads TGCGCCAGCAGCTTGACGGACAGGGAGTATGGCTACACCTTC.

This clonotype was seen ten or more times. The chain has TRBV11-2 and TRBJ2-3; D gene ambiguous. Trimming left V 5 bases short and J 3 bases short, with 18 bases between. CDR1 is SGHAT, CDR2 FQNNGV, per germline. CDR3 length: 16 residues. The CDR3 DNA is TGTGCCAGCAGCCTGAACGTCGGTGAGTCGACAGATACGCAGTATTTT. Amino acids: CASSLNVGESTDTQYF.

This chain uses TRBV7-8 with TRBJ2-7; 15 bases fit TRBD2. V gave up 1 base and J gave up 2 bases; unmatched junction bases: 6. The CDR3 covers 18 residues. In germline, CDR1 is SGHVS, CDR2 FQNEAQ. DNA for the CDR3: TGTGCCAGCAGCTTAGTGGGGACTAGCGGGAGGATAGCCTACGAGCAGTACTTC. Translating it yields CASSLVGTSGRIAYEQYF.

The chain uses TRBV6-5 and TRBJ2-1, with TRBD2 as a possible D gene (6 bases). Germline loops: CDR1 MNHEY, CDR2 SVGAGI. The CDR3 is made up of 13 amino acids. The V and J ends lost 7 bases and 9 bases respectively, with 16 bases between them. CDR3 DNA sequence: TGTGCCAGCAATTCCGGGAGTACCTTTGAGCAGTTCTTC. Its translation: CASNSGSTFEQFF.

This clonotype was seen many times. J is TRBJ2-1 and V is TRBV27, with unresolved D. CDR1 MNHEY and CDR2 SMNVEV come from the germline V gene (reference sequence). The CDR3 length is 14 residues. Trimming cost V 3 bases and J 2 bases, with 8 bases left between them. CDR3 nucleotide sequence: TGTGCCAGCAGTTTCGTCGAAACCTACAATGAGCAGTTCTTC. This codes for CASSFVETYNEQFF.

This clonotype was seen repeatedly, ten times or more. The rearrangement uses TRBV2 and TRBJ1-3; D is unresolved. The germline V and J ends were trimmed by 1 base and 3 bases, with 10 bases remaining between them. This CDR3 contains 15 residues. Germline assignment: CDR1 SNHLY and CDR2 FYNNEI. CDR3 nucleotides: TGTGCCAGCAGTGAAGGGGTACTAGGTGGAAACACCATATATTTT. As protein: CASSEGVLGGNTIYF.

V gene TRBV5-1 combines with J gene TRBJ2-1, with D maybe TRBD1 (5 bases). The CDR3 totals 16 residues. Trimming left V 0 bases short and J 4 bases short, with 14 bases between. The germline V gene has CDR1 SGHRS and CDR2 YFSETQ. The CDR3, as DNA: TGCGCCAGCAGCTTGGGGGGCGGCACCACGTACAATGAGCAGTTCTTC. Encoded protein: CASSLGGGTTYNEQFF. The whole variable domain, filled in from reference TRBV5-1 and TRBJ2-1, reads KAGVTQTPRYLIKTRGQQVTLSCSPISGHRSVSWYQQTPGQGLQFLFEYFSETQRNKGNFPGRFSGRQFSNSRSEMNVSTLELGDSALYLCASSLGGGTTYNEQFFGPGTRLTVL.

The chain combines TRBV6-1 with TRBJ2-5; perhaps TRBD2 as D (6 bases). This CDR3 has 14 residues. The V end lost 3 bases, the J end lost 5 bases, and 13 bases lay between the germline ends. The germline V gene encodes CDR1 MNHNS and CDR2 SASEGT. The CDR3 DNA follows: TGTGCCAGCAGTGATGTCTACGGAGGGGAGACCCAGTACTTC. Translated, it gives CASSDVYGGETQYF.

CDR3 sequence: CSAQIQGAGQPQHF. The CDR3 DNA reads TGCAGTGCTCAGATACAGGGGGCCGGGCAGCCCCAGCATTTT. The chain is built from TRBV20-1 and TRBJ1-5; 9 positions agree with TRBD1. The trim removed 5 bases at V and 7 bases at J, leaving 9 bases unmatched. CDR1 DFQATT and CDR2 SNEGSKA come from the germline V gene (reference sequence). CDR3 length: 14 residues.

This clonotype was found many times. This chain uses TRBV7-9 with TRBJ2-3; 9 bases align to TRBD2. CDR1 is SEHNR and CDR2 is FQNEAQ in the germline V gene (reference sequence). V gave up 1 base and J gave up 0 bases; unmatched junction bases: 17. The CDR3 totals 21 residues. This chain's CDR3 is CASSLGSLAGRLQPSTDTQYF. DNA of the CDR3: TGTGCCAGCAGCTTAGGATCGCTAGCGGGACGTCTGCAACCTAGCACAGATACGCAGTATTTT.

The table lists this clonotype with many counts. The chain links TRBV15 to TRBJ2-3, with D possibly being TRBD1 or TRBD2 (5 bases each). Germline CDR1 and CDR2: LNHNV and YYDKDF (reference sequence). The CDR3 runs to 16 residues. V was cut by 0 bases and J by 5 bases, with 15 bases left in between. Written as DNA, the CDR3 is TGTGCCACCAGCAGAGAGATCCAGGGCGAGGGAGATACGCAGTATTTT. Its protein product is CATSREIQGEGDTQYF.